This TCR beta chain was retrieved from a study of PD-1 blockade in classical Hodgkin lymphoma. Germline-derived CDR1 and CDR2 are MRHNA and SNTAGT. Between the trimmed V and J ends, which lost 6 bases and 2 bases, there was a span of 17 bases. The CDR3 is made up of 16 amino acids. Findings and limits, study-wide: At baseline, newly diagnosed patients reportedly showed less TCR diversity than healthy donors. There remain no defined causes for the repertoire differences, which possibly reflect disease activity or prior therapy.

Regarding this clone: Its antigen is undetermined.

Described time point: newly diagnosed, previously untreated cHL patient sample. The CD8+ T cells came from thawed PBMCs through magnetic negative selection. Data came from immunoSEQ multiplex PCR; TCRdb stores just in-frame clones and leaves some out. The data show roughly 21,000 clones, just under 90% seen once. The sequenced sample consisted of CD8+ T cells from blood. The chain recombines TRBV6-4 with TRBJ2-1; D is possibly TRBD1 (6 bases). The TCR originated in a human donor with classical Hodgkin lymphoma. CDR3 loop: CASSWRLGGPYNEQFF. The DNA for the CDR3 is TGTGCCAGCAGCTGGCGGCTAGGGGGTCCCTACAATGAGCAGTTCTTC.